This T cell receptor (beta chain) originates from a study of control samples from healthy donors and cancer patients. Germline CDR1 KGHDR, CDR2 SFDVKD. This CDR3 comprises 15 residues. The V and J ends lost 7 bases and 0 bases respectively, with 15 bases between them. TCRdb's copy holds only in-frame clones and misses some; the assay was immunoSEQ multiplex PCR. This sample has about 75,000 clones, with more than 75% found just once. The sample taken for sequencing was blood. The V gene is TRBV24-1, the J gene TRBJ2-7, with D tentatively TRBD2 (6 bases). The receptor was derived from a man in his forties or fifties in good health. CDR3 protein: CATSLGGSLSYEQYF. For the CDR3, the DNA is TGTGCCACCAGCCTTGGGGGGAGCCTCTCCTACGAGCAGTACTTC.